This TCR beta chain originates from a study of blood T cell repertoires in COVID-19. On the study more broadly: The United States, Italy and Spain supplied acute and convalescent COVID-19 samples. PBMCs, B-cell-depleted T cells, or T cells were the source of the cDNA or gDNA that made up the material.

Seattle's cohort entered during active infection and was followed longitudinally. Germline assignment: CDR1 SGHVS and CDR2 FNYEAQ. V was clipped by 2 bases and J by 0 bases; unmatched bases: 7. The CDR3 extends over 16 amino acids. In the original analysis: For nucleated cells, counts were estimated from reference gene primer amplification. The method was immunoSEQ multiplex PCR; TCRdb's version includes in-frame clones alone and lacks a portion of them. The V and J calls and the clone size are those of that table, but D and trimming were determined from the DNA. Of fewer than 200,000 clones listed, approximately 85% were seen once; the top ten hold roughly 5.4%.

J is TRBJ2-7 and V is TRBV7-6; 7 bases match TRBD1. This TCR was sampled from a woman aged 45-65 years with COVID-19, enrolled during active disease. The sequencing input was peripheral blood. CDR3 loop: CASSLFNRDSSYEQYF. DNA for the CDR3: TGTGCCAGCAGCTTATTTAACCGGGACAGCTCCTACGAGCAGTACTTC.